This T cell receptor beta chain was identified during a study of CD8+ T cells in alopecia areata. Following RNA extraction, reverse transcription yielded cDNA that acted as the sequencing template. Produced via immunoSEQ multiplex PCR; TCRdb's table is partial and in-frame only. The table has hundreds of thousands of clones, 45% to 70% seen once; the top ten hold 0.9% to 0.95%. About this clone: Its antigen remains unidentified.

Sample treatment: oral pan-JAK inhibitor, 5-10 mg twice daily. CDR1 and CDR2 from the germline V gene are MGHRA and YSYEKL. The CDR3 totals 13 residues. The V gene end was trimmed by 5 bases and the J gene end by 5 bases; junction bases not matched to a gene: 3. The study's findings and limits: A single nonresponder leaves the baseline CD8+ expansion link to response uncertain.

The sequence derives from a human donor with alopecia areata. This sequence joins TRBV4-1 and TRBJ1-2, with 9 nucleotides matching TRBD1. The specimen was CD4+ T cells sorted from blood, collected at week 52, from a patient treated with tofacitinib. In DNA, the CDR3 is TGCGCCAGCAGCGACGACAGGGGGTATGGCTACACCTTC. This sequence encodes CASSDDRGYGYTF.